Described below is a single T cell receptor beta chain sequence and its context. Its antigen is still unknown. One base away there is no much larger clone; base qualities are not given. TCRdb records Illumina HiSeq 1500 as the sequencer. TCRdb passed the public sequencing reads through fastp at Q25 and MiXCR, retaining productive beta sequences. Each entry is one CDR3 protein sequence, shown with its most common DNA and genes. Counted in this sample were about 770,000 distinct CDR3 sequences; almost 30% of them appeared once. The ten largest clonotypes hold about an eighth of the sample. Reading the label with the study, this specimen's treatment or condition is: in vitro stimulation with specific CMV peptide epitopes to enrich CMV-specific T cells. The sample is drawn from a study of T cell repertoires in cytomegalovirus infection (dated by TCRdb to between 2018 and 2021). For context, the study as a whole: The peptide stimulations were aimed at well-studied HLA-B-restricted epitopes as well as recently identified HLA-C-restricted CMV epitopes, whose presentation resists viral immunomodulation. Donor HLA type was relevant to the analysis, as public TCR beta signatures indicated carriage of CMV infection together with the matching HLA type.

Broader findings and caveats from the paper: The ex vivo response was dominated by HLA-C-restricted CMV-specific TCR beta clonotypes, which also provided the single most frequent clonotype in two of eight donors. In both this cohort and an independent cohort of 352 donors, the cumulative frequency of public TCR beta family members distinguished carriers of CMV infection plus the relevant HLA type.

In the germline V gene, CDR1 corresponds to KGHDR and CDR2 to SFDVKD. V loses 5 bases of germline sequence and J loses 4 bases, and the interval between the two ends is 10 bases. Spanning cysteine to phenylalanine, the CDR3 consists of 13 amino acids. The CDR3 DNA has 39 bases and is translated from base 1. Sequenced here: cultured CD8+ T cells from PBMCs, sampled from culture after CMV antigen stimulation. The sequence derives from a human donor in good health (CMV status not recorded). Some clones in this sample may be carry-over from other donors' samples. Here the chain combines TRBV24-1 and TRBJ1-2; no D segment can be confidently identified. The CDR3 loop reads CATSGADSYGYTF. The nucleotide sequence reads TGTGCCACCAGTGGGGCAGACTCCTATGGCTACACCTTC.